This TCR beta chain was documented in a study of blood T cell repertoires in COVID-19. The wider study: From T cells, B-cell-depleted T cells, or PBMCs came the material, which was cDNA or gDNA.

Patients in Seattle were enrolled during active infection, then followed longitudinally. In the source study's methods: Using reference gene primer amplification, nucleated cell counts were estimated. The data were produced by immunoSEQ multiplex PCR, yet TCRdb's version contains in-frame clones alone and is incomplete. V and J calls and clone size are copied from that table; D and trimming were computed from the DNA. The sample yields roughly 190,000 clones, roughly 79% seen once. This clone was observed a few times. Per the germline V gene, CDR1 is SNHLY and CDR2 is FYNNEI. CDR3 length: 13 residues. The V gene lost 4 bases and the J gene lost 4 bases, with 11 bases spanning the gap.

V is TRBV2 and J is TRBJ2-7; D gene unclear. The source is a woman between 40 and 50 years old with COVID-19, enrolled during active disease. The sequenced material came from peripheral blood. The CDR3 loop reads CASSGQVGYEQYF. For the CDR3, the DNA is TGTGCCAGCAGTGGACAAGTGGGTTACGAGCAGTACTTC.